This T cell receptor beta chain was sequenced in a study of beta chain features in type 1 diabetes. Stem cell-like memory, regulatory, central memory and naive CD4+ cells were sorted via CD45RO/CCR7/CD25/CD127/CD95/CD27. Sequenced material consisted of expressed TCRB transcripts (all of the isolated RNA was reverse transcribed). Approximately 3.6 million reads per sample were averaged for naive, central memory and regulatory samples. Generated by immunoSEQ multiplex PCR, the TCRdb table keeps only in-frame clones and is missing some. The sample lists some 190,000 clones, roughly 8% occurring once. Study-wide results and limits: Compared to healthy donors, patients appeared to have naive, central memory and Treg TCRB repertoires that were more alike. Moderate yet significant TCRB CDR3 shortening was seen in Type 1 diabetes patients in all four CD4+ subsets. The influence of HLA type on TCRB rearrangement stayed undetermined.

Points on this clone: Its target is unknown. Other DNA sequences in this specimen translate into the identical CDR3.

The receptor was derived from a man aged 18-30 years with type 1 diabetes. Material: central memory CD4+ T cells from blood.

The CDR3 protein is CASSLGQNTGELFF. For the CDR3, the DNA is TGTGCCAGCAGTTTAGGACAGAACACCGGGGAGCTGTTTTTT. The chain has TRBV28 and TRBJ2-2; a weak D match, TRBD1 (5 bases). V lost 2 bases and J lost 1, with 5 bases in between. The CDR3 is made up of 14 amino acids. Germline values: CDR1 MDHEN, CDR2 SYDVKM.